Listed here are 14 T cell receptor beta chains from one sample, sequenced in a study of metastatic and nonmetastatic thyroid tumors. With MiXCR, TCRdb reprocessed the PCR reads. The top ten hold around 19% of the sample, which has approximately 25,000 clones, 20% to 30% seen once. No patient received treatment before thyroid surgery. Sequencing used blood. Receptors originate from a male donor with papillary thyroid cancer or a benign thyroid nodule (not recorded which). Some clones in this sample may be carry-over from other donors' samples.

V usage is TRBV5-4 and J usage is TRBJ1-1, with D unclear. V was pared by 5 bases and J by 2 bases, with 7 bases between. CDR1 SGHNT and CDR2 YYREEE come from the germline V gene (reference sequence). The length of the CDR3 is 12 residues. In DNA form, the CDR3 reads TGTGCCAGCAGTCACAGTAACACTGAAGCTTTCTTT. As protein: CASSHSNTEAFF.

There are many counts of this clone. CDR3 coding DNA: TGTGCCAGCAGTCGACTAGCGGGATACAATGAGCAGTTCTTC. Protein sequence: CASSRLAGYNEQFF. The chain couples TRBV6-2 or TRBV6-3 to TRBJ2-1; TRBD2 matches 11 bases. CDR3 size: 14 residues. Germline V gene sequence: CDR1 MNHEY, CDR2 SVGEGT. V was pared by 5 bases and J by 4 bases, with 1 base of the junction left unmatched.

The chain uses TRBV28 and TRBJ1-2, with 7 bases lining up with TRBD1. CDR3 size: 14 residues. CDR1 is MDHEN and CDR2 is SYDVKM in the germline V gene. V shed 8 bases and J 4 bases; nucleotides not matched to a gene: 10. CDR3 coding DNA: TGTGCCAGCGGATTCTCCGGGACAGCCTATGGCTACACCTTC. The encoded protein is CASGFSGTAYGYTF.

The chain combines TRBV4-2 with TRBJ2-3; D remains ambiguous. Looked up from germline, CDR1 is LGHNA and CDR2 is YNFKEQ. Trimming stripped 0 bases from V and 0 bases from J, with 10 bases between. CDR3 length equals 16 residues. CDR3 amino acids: CASSQDIAASTDTQYF. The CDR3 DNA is TGTGCCAGCAGCCAAGATATTGCGGCTAGCACAGATACGCAGTATTTT.

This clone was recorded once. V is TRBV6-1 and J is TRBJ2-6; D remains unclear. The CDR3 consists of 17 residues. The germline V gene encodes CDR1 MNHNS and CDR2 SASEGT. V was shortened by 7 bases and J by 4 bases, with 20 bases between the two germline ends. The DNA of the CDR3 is TGTGCCAGCACCCTAGGACGGTCGTGGCCCGGGGCCAACGTCCTGACTTTC. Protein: CASTLGRSWPGANVLTF.

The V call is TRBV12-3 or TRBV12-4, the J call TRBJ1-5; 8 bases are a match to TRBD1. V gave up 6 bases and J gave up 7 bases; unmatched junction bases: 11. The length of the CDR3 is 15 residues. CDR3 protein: CASSETRQGLQPQHF. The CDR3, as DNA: TGTGCCAGCAGCGAGACCAGACAGGGGTTACAGCCCCAGCATTTT.

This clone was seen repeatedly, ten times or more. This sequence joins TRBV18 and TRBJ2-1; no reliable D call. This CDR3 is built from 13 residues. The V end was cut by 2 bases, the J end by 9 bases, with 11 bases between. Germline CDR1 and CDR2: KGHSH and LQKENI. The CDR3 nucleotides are TGTGCCAGCTCACCAGGGGTGTATAGTGAGCAGTTCTTC. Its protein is CASSPGVYSEQFF.

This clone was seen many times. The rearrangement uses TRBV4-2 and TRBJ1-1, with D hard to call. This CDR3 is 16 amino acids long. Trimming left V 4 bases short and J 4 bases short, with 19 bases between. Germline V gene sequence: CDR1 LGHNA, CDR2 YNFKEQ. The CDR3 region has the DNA TGTGCCAGCAGCCGGCCCCCCGGGGATCCGAGCACTGAAGCTTTCTTT. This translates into CASSRPPGDPSTEAFF.

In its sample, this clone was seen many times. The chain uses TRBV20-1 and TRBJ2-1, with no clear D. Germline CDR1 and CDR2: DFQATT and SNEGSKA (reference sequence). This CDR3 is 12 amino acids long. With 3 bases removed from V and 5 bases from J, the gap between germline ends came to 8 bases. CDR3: CSARLRNNEQFF. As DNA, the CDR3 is TGCAGTGCTAGGCTCAGGAACAATGAGCAGTTCTTC.

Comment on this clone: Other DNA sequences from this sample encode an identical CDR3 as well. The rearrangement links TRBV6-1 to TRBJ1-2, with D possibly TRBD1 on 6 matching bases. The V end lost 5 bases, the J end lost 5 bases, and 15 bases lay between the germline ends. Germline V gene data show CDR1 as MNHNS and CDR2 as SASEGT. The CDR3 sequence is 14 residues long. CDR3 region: CASSKLGGGYGYTF. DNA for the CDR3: TGTGCCAGCAGTAAGCTTGGAGGGGGGTATGGCTACACCTTC.

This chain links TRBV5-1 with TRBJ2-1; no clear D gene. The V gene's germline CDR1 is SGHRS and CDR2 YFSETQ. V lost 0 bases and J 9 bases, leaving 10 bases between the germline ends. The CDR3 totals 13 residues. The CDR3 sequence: CASSLALGIEQFF. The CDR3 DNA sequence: TGCGCCAGCAGCTTGGCCTTGGGCATTGAGCAGTTCTTC. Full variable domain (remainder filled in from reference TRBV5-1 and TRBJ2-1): KAGVTQTPRYLIKTRGQQVTLSCSPISGHRSVSWYQQTPGQGLQFLFEYFSETQRNKGNFPGRFSGRQFSNSRSEMNVSTLELGDSALYLCASSLALGIEQFFGPGTRLTVL.

CDR3 region: CASSSRGGYGLMGTEAFF. The CDR3 nucleotides are TGTGCCAGCAGTTCCCGGGGGGGGTATGGTTTGATGGGTACTGAAGCTTTCTTT. The rearrangement links TRBV27 to TRBJ1-1, with D perhaps matching TRBD1 (5 bases). Trimming shortened V by 4 bases and J by 5 bases, and 26 bases separated the two germline ends. The CDR3 extends over 18 amino acids. Germline loops: CDR1 MNHEY, CDR2 SMNVEV (reference sequence).

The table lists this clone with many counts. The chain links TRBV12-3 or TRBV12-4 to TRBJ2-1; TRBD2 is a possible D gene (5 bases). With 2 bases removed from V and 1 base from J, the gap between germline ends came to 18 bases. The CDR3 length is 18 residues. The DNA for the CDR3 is TGTGCCAGCAGTTTAAACCTTGGACGGGGAAATTCCTACAATGAGCAGTTCTTC. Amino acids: CASSLNLGRGNSYNEQFF.

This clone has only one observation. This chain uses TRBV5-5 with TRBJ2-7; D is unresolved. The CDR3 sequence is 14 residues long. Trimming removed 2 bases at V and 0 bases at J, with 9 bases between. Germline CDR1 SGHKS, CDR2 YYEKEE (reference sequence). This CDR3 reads CASSLVGFSYEQYF. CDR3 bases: TGTGCCAGCAGCTTAGTTGGGTTCTCCTACGAGCAGTACTTC.